This T cell receptor beta chain was sequenced during a study of blood T cell repertoires in COVID-19. Libraries were prepared by immunoSEQ multiplex PCR; TCRdb keeps only in-frame clonotypes and omits some of them. Of roughly 180,000 clones listed, more than 70% are singletons. The CDR3 is made up of 16 amino acids. Germline CDR1 is LNHDA and CDR2 is SQIVND (reference sequence). V lost 3 bases and J 1 base, leaving 12 bases between the germline ends. This TCR was sampled from a woman aged 55-70 years with acute or convalescent COVID-19. Sequenced: peripheral blood. The chain is built from TRBV19 and TRBJ1-4; D gene unclear. DNA for the CDR3: TGTGCCAGTAGTATGCCGCGGTTTGGAACTAATGAAAAACTGTTTTTT. Translating it yields CASSMPRFGTNEKLFF.